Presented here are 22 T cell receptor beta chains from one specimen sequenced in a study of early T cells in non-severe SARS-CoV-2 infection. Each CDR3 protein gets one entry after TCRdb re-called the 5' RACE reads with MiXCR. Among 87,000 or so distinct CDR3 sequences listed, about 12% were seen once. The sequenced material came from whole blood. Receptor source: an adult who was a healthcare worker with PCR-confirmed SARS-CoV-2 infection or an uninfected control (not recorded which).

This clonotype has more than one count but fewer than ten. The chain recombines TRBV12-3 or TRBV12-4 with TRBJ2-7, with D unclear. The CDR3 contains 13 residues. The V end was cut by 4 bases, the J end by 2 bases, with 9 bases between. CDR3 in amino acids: CASSSPGTYEQYF. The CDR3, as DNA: TGTGCCAGCAGTTCCCCAGGAACCTACGAGCAGTACTTC.

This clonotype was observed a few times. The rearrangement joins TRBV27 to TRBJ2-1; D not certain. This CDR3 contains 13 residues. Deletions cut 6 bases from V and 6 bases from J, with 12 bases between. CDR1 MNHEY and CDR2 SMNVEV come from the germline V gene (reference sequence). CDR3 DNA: TGTGCCAGCAGGACTCAACGGCTCAATGAGCAGTTCTTC. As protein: CASRTQRLNEQFF.

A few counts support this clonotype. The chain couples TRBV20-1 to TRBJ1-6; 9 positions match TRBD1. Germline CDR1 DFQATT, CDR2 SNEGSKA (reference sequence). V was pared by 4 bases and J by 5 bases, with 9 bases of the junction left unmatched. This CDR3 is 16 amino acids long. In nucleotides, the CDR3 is TGCAGTGCTAATGACAGGGGGAGAGGAGATAATTCACCCCTCCACTTT. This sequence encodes CSANDRGRGDNSPLHF.

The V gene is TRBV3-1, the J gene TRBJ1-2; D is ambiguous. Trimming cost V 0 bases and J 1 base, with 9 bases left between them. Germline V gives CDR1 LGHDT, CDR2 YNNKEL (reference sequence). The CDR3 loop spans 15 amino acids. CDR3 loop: CASSQDRAFNYGYTF. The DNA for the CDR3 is TGTGCCAGCAGCCAAGATAGGGCATTTAACTATGGCTACACCTTC. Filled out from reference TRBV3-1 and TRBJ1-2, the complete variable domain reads DTAVSQTPKYLVTQMGNDKSIKCEQNLGHDTMYWYKQDSKKFLKIMFSYNNKELIINETVPNRFSPKSPDKAHLNLHINSLELGDSAVYFCASSQDRAFNYGYTFGSGTRLTVV.

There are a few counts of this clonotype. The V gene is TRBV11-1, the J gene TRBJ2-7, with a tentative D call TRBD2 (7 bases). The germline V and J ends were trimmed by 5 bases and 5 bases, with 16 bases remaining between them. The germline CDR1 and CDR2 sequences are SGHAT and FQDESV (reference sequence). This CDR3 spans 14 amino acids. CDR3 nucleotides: TGTGCCAGCAGCCTCCGGGGGGCAGGCGACGAGCAGTACTTC. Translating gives CASSLRGAGDEQYF.

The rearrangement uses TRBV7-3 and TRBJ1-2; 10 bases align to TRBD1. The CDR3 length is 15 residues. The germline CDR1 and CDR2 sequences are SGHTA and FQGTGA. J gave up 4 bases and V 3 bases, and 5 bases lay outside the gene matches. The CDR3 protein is CASSLGQGSLYGYTF. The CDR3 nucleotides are TGTGCCAGCAGCTTGGGACAGGGGAGTCTCTATGGCTACACCTTC.

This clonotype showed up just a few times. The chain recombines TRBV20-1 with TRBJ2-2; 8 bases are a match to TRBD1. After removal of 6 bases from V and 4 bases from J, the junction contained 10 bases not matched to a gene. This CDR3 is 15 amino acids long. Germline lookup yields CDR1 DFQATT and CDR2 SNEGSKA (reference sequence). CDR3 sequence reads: CSATPQGAGTGELFF. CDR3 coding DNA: TGCAGTGCCACCCCGCAGGGGGCAGGCACCGGGGAGCTGTTTTTT.

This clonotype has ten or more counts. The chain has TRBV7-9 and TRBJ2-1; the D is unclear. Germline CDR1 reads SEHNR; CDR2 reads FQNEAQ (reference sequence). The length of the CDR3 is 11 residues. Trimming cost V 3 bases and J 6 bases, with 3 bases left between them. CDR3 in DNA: TGTGCCAGCAGCTTTGCCAATGAGCAGTTCTTC. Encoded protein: CASSFANEQFF.

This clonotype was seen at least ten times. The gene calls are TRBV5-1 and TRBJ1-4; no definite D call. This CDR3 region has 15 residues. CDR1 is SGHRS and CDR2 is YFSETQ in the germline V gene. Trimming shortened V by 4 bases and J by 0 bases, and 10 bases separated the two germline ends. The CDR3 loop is CASSPNVATNEKLFF. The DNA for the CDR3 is TGCGCCAGCAGCCCGAACGTTGCAACTAATGAAAAACTGTTTTTT.

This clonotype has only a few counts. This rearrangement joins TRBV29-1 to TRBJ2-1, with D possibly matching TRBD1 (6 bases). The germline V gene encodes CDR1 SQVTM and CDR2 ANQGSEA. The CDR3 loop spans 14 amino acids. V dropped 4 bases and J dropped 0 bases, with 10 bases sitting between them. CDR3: CSVVQGSSYNEQFF. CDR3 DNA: TGCAGCGTTGTACAGGGCAGCTCCTACAATGAGCAGTTCTTC.

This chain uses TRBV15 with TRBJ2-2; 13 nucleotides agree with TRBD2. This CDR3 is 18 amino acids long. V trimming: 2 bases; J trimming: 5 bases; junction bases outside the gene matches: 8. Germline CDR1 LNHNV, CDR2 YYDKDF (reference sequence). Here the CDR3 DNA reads TGTGCCACCAGCAGAATCCGCGGACTAGCGGGAGAAACCGGGGAGCTGTTTTTT. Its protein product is CATSRIRGLAGETGELFF.

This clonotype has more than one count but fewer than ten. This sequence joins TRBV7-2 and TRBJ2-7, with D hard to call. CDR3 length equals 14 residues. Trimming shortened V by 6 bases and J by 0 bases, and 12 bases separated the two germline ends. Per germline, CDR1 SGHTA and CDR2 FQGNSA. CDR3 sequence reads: CASRTPDGSYEQYF. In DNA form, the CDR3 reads TGTGCCAGCAGAACCCCGGACGGCTCCTACGAGCAGTACTTC.

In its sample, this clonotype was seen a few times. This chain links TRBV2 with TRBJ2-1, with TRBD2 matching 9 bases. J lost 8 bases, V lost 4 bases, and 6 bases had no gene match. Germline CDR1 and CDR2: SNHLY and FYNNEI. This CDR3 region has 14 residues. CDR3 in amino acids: CASSALLAGDEQFF. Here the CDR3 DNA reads TGTGCCAGCAGTGCCCTACTAGCGGGCGATGAGCAGTTCTTC.

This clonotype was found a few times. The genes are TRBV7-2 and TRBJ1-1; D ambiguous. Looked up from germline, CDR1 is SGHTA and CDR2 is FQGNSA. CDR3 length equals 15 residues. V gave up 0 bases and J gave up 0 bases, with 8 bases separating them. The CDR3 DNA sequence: TGTGCCAGCAGCTTAGCAGGGCACATGAACACTGAAGCTTTCTTT. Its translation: CASSLAGHMNTEAFF.

The CDR3 protein is CASSEPSGSLTDTQYF. The CDR3 nucleotides read TGTGCCAGCAGTGAGCCTAGCGGGAGTCTCACAGATACGCAGTATTTT. The chain carries TRBV9 and TRBJ2-3; 10 bases map to TRBD2. CDR3 length equals 16 residues. V was pared by 5 bases and J by 2 bases, with 8 bases of the junction left unmatched. The germline V gene encodes CDR1 SGDLS and CDR2 YYNGEE.

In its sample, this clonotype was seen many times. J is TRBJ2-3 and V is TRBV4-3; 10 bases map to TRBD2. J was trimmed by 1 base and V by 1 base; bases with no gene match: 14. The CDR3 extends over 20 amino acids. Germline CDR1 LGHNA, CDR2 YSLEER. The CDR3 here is CASSQAPAGGPSSGTDTQYF. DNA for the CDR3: TGCGCCAGCAGCCAAGCCCCAGCGGGAGGGCCATCAAGTGGCACAGATACGCAGTATTTT.

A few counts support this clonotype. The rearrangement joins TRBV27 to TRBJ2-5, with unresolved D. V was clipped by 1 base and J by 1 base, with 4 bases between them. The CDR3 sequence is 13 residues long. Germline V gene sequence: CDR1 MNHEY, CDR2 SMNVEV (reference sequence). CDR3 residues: CASSLWPQETQYF. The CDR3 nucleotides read TGTGCCAGCAGTTTATGGCCCCAAGAGACCCAGTACTTC.

Here the CDR3 reads CASSFLGVLPGEQYF. The CDR3 coding sequence is TGTGCCAGCAGCTTTTTGGGAGTACTCCCGGGCGAGCAGTACTTC. The chain combines TRBV7-2 with TRBJ2-7; maybe TRBD2 (5 bases). The CDR3 sequence is 15 residues long. The V and J ends lost 3 bases and 6 bases respectively, with 18 bases between them. Germline V gene data show CDR1 as SGHTA and CDR2 as FQGNSA.

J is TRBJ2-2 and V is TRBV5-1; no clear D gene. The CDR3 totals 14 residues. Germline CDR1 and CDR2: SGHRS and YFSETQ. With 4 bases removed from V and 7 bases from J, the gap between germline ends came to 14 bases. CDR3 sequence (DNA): TGCGCCAGCAGCCCCGGATGGGTCGACGGGGAGCTGTTTTTT. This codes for CASSPGWVDGELFF.

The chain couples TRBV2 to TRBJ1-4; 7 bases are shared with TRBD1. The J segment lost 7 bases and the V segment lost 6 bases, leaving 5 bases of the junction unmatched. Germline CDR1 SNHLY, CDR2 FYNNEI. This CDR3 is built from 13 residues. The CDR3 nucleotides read TGTGCCAGCAGATACAGGGGAGGTGAAAAACTGTTTTTT. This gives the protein CASRYRGGEKLFF.

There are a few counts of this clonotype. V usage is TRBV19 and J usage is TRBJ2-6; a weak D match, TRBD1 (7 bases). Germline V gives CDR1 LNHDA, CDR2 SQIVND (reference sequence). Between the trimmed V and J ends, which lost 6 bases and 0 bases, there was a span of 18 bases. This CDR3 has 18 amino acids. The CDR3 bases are TGTGCCAGTAGCCGCGCGGCAGGGGGGTTCTCTGGGGCCAACGTCCTGACTTTC. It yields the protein CASSRAAGGFSGANVLTF.

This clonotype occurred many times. The CDR3 DNA reads as TGTGCCACCAGCAGAGATGGTAGCACAGATACGCAGTATTTT. Amino acids: CATSRDGSTDTQYF. This rearrangement joins TRBV15 to TRBJ2-3; D gene ambiguous. Germline values: CDR1 LNHNV, CDR2 YYDKDF (reference sequence). V lost 0 bases and J lost 0, with 4 bases in between. This CDR3 spans 14 amino acids.